This T cell receptor beta chain was found in a study of blood T cell repertoires in COVID-19. Study details: Samples representing acute and convalescent COVID-19 were sourced from the United States, Italy and Spain. The cDNA or gDNA used as material had been derived from T cells, B-cell-depleted T cells, or PBMCs.

Germline CDR1 and CDR2: ENHRY and SYGVKD. V trimming: 10 bases; J trimming: 4 bases; junction bases outside the gene matches: 15. This CDR3 is built from 15 residues. Authors' data handling: Amplification with reference gene primers provided the estimates of nucleated cell counts. This table comes from immunoSEQ multiplex PCR, and its TCRdb copy is limited to in-frame clones, with some not included. That table supplies the V and J calls and clone size; D and trimming were determined from the DNA. The sample carries over 25,000 clones, around nine tenths recorded once. Sequencing was done on a sample of peripheral blood. This sequence originates from a human donor in a cohort sampled during active COVID-19. The donor label of this sample is uncertain. The rearrangement joins TRBV10-3 to TRBJ2-7, with 8 positions matching TRBD2. CDR3 nucleotide sequence: TGTGCCACCGGAATAACAAGCGGGAGAAGGTACGAGCAGTACTTC. Translation gives CATGITSGRRYEQYF.